The TCR beta chain under discussion was sequenced for a study of shared clonotypes between healthy human individuals. CD4+ cell separation produced CD45RA+ naive and CD45RA-negative memory subsets. CDR3 size: 14 residues. Germline V gene data show CDR1 as SQVTM and CDR2 as ANQGSEA. V dropped 6 bases and J dropped 4 bases, with 15 bases sitting between them. Samples underwent the assay at deep level. Profiled with immunoSEQ multiplex PCR; TCRdb holds only in-frame clones, not every one. This table holds 650,000 to 750,000 clones, less than 80% found once. The V and J genes are TRBV29-1 and TRBJ2-2; D is possibly TRBD1 or TRBD2 (5 bases each). The receptor was isolated from a woman in her thirties in good health. The sample comprised memory CD4+ T cells sorted from blood. Indicated subset: CD45RA-negative fraction. CDR3: CSVGDGGTTGELFF. CDR3 sequence (DNA): TGCAGCGTGGGGGACGGAGGAACCACCGGGGAGCTGTTTTTT.